The sequence of this T cell receptor beta chain was determined in a study of shared clonotypes between healthy human individuals. Each donor was a Caucasian adult residing in Nashville, Tennessee. In germline, CDR1 is SQVTM, CDR2 ANQGSEA. V was pared by 7 bases and J by 8 bases, with 12 bases between. The CDR3 is 11 amino acids. Sequenced by immunoSEQ multiplex PCR; TCRdb stores in-frame clones only, minus some. This repertoire shows over a million clones, approximately 96% found once; its top ten account for about 1%. Sequenced sample: naive CD4+ T cells sorted from blood. Stated subset: CD45RA+ positively selected. The receptor's source is a man aged 25-45 years in good health. The chain recombines TRBV29-1 with TRBJ2-1; possible D gene TRBD1, 6 bases. The CDR3 loop reads CSATRGHEQFF. In DNA form, the CDR3 reads TGCAGCGCTACCAGGGGTCATGAGCAGTTCTTC.